These T cell receptor beta chains were read from a single sample in a study of cytomegalovirus exposure and HLA in healthy donors. Sequencing used immunoSEQ multiplex PCR; TCRdb keeps in-frame clones, though not all of them. The repertoire consists of approximately 80,000 clones, with about 77% occurring once and the leading ten covering 2.5%. The specimen sequenced was PBMCs. The origin of the receptors is a male donor in good health and CMV-seropositive. The CDR3 runs from the conserved cysteine through the conserved F or W. A D gene is named only where the DNA matches it firmly. Part of the rows lack a size; the others show once, few, many or a class for expanded clones.

size | D | J | V | DNA | CDR3
NA | NA | TRBJ2-2 | TRBV9 | TGTGCCAGCAGCGTAGTCCCCGGGGGCGGGGAGCTGTTTTTT | CASSVVPGGGELFF
NA | TRBD1 | TRBJ2-2 | TRBV4-1 | TGCGCCAGCAGCCCACAAGGGACAGGGTCGACCGGGGAGCTGTTTTTT | CASSPQGTGSTGELFF
NA | NA | TRBJ2-2 | TRBV9 | TGTGCCAGCAGCGTAGTTACAGGGGGTGCTAGCGGGACTGGCACCGGGGAGCTGTTTTTT | CASSVVTGGASGTGTGELFF
few | NA | TRBJ1-5 | TRBV2 | TGTGCCAGCGGACAGTACAATCAGCCCCAGCATTTT | CASGQYNQPQHF
NA | TRBD2 | TRBJ2-6 | TRBV15 | TGTGCCACCAGCAGAGGAGGGACTAGCGCCTCTGGGGCCAACGTCCTGACTTTC | CATSRGGTSASGANVLTF
NA | NA | TRBJ2-5 | TRBV30 | TGTGCCTGGAGTGTTCGGGAGACCCAGTACTTC | CAWSVRETQYF
NA | NA | TRBJ1-2 | TRBV19 | TGTGCCAGTAGTATAGAACCCGGGACAAAATATGGCTACACCTTC | CASSIEPGTKYGYTF
NA | NA | TRBJ2-7 | TRBV9 | TGTGCCAGCAGCGTGGGGCAGCGCTCCTACGAGCAGTACTTC | CASSVGQRSYEQYF
NA | NA | TRBJ2-7 | TRBV6-1 | TGTGCCAGCAGTGAAGCGGGGGCAGAATACGAGCAGTACTTC | CASSEAGAEYEQYF
NA | TRBD1 | TRBJ2-2 | TRBV2 | TGTGCCAGCAGTTATGACAGGGGAAACACCGGGGAGCTGTTTTTT | CASSYDRGNTGELFF
NA | NA | TRBJ1-3 | TRBV11-2 | TGTGCCAGCTTCAATGGGTCCAGGCGTCACTCTGGAAACACCATATATTTT | CASFNGSRRHSGNTIYF
NA | TRBD2 | TRBJ2-7 | TRBV5-4 | TGTGCCAGCAGCCTCAGGACTAGCGGGAGTAGCTACGAGCAGTACTTC | CASSLRTSGSSYEQYF
NA | NA | TRBJ2-2 | TRBV9 | TGTGCCAGCAGCGCGAGCGGCAGAGGCACCGGGGAGCTGTTTTTT | CASSASGRGTGELFF
NA | NA | TRBJ2-1 | TRBV25-1 | TGTGCCAGCAGTGAATTCGGTGTGCAGGGTAATCTCTACAATGAGCAGTTCTTC | CASSEFGVQGNLYNEQFF
NA | TRBD2 | TRBJ2-1 | TRBV4-1 | TGCGCCAGCAGCCAAGATGGGACTAGCACTGAGCAGTTCTTC | CASSQDGTSTEQFF
NA | TRBD1 | TRBJ2-7 | TRBV18 | TGTGCCAGCTCACCACCCGACAGGGCCGAGCAGTACTTC | CASSPPDRAEQYF
NA | NA | TRBJ2-3 | TRBV14 | TGTGCCAGCAGCCAAAACGAACTTAATACGCAGTATTTT | CASSQNELNTQYF
NA | NA | TRBJ2-1 | TRBV18 | TGTGCCAGCTCACAGGGGGTTGAGCAGTTCTTC | CASSQGVEQFF
NA | NA | TRBJ2-1 | TRBV9 | TGTGCCAGCAGCGTAGTTTCCGGGAGTGTCAATGAGCAGTTCTTC | CASSVVSGSVNEQFF
once | TRBD1 | TRBJ1-4 | TRBV25-1 | TGTGCCAGCAGTGACCCCGGGACAGGGCGTGAAAAACTGTTTTTT | CASSDPGTGREKLFF
few | NA | TRBJ2-3 | TRBV19 | TGTGCCAGTAGTATTTCCGGGTCTACAGATACGCAGTATTTT | CASSISGSTDTQYF
NA | NA | TRBJ1-1 | TRBV27 | TGTGCCAGCAGTTTACTTTCTCCCACGGGACTTACCTCCTCAGCTTTCTTT | CASSLLSPTGLTSSAFF
once | TRBD1 | TRBJ2-7 | TRBV6-6 | TGTGCCAGCAGAAAAACGGGACAGGGAATCTACGAGCAGTACTTC | CASRKTGQGIYEQYF
NA | NA | TRBJ1-1 | TRBV19 | TGTGCCAGCAGAGGCCCAATCACTGAAGCTTTCTTT | CASRGPITEAFF
NA | NA | TRBJ1-1 | TRBV28 | TGTGCCAGCAGTACCGGGGGGACGAACACTGAAGCTTTCTTT | CASSTGGTNTEAFF
NA | TRBD2 | TRBJ2-7 | TRBV2 | TGTGCCAGCGAGCGAGACCTTAGCGGGGGCTTCTACGAGCAGTACTTC | CASERDLSGGFYEQYF
NA | NA | TRBJ1-4 | TRBV5-1 | TGCGCCAGCAGCTTGACCGGGGTTCAAAATGAAAAACTGTTTTTT | CASSLTGVQNEKLFF
NA | NA | TRBJ1-2 | TRBV2 | TGTGCCAGCAGTGAATTCGTTGGCTACACCTTC | CASSEFVGYTF
NA | NA | TRBJ1-3 | TRBV6-1 | TGTGCCAGCAGTGAGAGCTCTGGAAACACCATATATTTT | CASSESSGNTIYF
NA | TRBD2 | TRBJ2-3 | TRBV9 | TGTGCCAGCAGCGTCGTAACTAGCGGAACAGATACGCAGTATTTT | CASSVVTSGTDTQYF
NA | NA | TRBJ1-1 | TRBV14 | TGTGCCAGCAGCCCATGGCAGGGTAGAGGTGAAGCTTTCTTT | CASSPWQGRGEAFF
NA | TRBD1 | TRBJ2-3 | TRBV5-4 | TGTGCCAGCAGCTTGGTGGGACAGGGGGCCCAAGATACGCAGTATTTT | CASSLVGQGAQDTQYF
NA | NA | TRBJ2-3 | TRBV30 | TGTGCCTGGAGCCCCTCGAGGACAGCAGCCCCAGATACGCAGTATTTT | CAWSPSRTAAPDTQYF
NA | NA | TRBJ1-3 | TRBV5-1 | TGCGCCAGCAGCTTGGAAGAGGGTAGGCCATCTGGAAACACCATATATTTT | CASSLEEGRPSGNTIYF
NA | NA | TRBJ1-4 | TRBV27 | TGTGCCAGCAGTTTTATCTCAGGGGAAAAACTGTTTTTT | CASSFISGEKLFF